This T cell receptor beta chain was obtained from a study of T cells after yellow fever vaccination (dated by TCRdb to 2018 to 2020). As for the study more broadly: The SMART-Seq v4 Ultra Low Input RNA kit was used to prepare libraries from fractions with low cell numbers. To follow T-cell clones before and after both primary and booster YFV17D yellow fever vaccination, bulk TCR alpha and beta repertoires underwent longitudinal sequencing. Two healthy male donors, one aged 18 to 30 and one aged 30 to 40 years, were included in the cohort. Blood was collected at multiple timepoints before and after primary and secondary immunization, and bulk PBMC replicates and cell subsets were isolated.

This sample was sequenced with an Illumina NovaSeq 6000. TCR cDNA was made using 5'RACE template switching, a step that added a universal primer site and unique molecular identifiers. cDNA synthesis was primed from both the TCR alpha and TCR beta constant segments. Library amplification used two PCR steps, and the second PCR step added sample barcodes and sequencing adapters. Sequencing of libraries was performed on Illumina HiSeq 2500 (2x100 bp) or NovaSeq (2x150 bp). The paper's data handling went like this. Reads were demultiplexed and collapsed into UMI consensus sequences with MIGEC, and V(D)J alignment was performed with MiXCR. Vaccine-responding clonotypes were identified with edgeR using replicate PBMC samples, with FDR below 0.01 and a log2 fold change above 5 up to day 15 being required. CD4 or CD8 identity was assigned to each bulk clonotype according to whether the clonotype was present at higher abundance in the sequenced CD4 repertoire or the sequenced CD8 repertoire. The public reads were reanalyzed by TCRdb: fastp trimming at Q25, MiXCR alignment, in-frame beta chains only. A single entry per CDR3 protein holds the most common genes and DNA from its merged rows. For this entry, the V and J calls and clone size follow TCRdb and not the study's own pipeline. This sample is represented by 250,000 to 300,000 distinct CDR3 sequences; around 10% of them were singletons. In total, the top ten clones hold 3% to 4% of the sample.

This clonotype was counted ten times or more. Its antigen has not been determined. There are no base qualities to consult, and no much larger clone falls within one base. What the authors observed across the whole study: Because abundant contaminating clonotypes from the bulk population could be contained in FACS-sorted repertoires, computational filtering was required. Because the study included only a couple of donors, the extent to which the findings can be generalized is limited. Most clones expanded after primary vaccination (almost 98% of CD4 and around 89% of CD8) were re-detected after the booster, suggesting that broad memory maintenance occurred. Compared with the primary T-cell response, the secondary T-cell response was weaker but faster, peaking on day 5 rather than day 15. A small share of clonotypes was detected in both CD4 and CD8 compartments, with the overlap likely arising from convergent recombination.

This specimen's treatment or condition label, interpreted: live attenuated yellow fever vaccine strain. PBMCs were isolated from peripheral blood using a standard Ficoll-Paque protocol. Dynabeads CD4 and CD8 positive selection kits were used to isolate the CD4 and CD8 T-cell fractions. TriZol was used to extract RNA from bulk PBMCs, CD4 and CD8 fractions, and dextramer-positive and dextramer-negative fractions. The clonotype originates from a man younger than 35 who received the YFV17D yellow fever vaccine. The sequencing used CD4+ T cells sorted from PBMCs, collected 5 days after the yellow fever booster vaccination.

This receptor carries the CDR3 CSVDRGRETQYF. The sequenced DNA: TGCAGCGTTGACCGAGGACGGGAGACCCAGTACTTC. In this chain, TRBV29-1 is recombined with TRBJ2-5, with no confidently assigned D gene. The CDR3 contains 12 residues, cysteine and phenylalanine counted. The kept DNA is CDR3 alone, 36 bases in frame from the first base. V is clipped by 3 bases and J by 5 bases, and the sequence between their germline boundaries is 10 bases long. CDR1 and CDR2 are drawn from the germline V gene: SQVTM, ANQGSEA.